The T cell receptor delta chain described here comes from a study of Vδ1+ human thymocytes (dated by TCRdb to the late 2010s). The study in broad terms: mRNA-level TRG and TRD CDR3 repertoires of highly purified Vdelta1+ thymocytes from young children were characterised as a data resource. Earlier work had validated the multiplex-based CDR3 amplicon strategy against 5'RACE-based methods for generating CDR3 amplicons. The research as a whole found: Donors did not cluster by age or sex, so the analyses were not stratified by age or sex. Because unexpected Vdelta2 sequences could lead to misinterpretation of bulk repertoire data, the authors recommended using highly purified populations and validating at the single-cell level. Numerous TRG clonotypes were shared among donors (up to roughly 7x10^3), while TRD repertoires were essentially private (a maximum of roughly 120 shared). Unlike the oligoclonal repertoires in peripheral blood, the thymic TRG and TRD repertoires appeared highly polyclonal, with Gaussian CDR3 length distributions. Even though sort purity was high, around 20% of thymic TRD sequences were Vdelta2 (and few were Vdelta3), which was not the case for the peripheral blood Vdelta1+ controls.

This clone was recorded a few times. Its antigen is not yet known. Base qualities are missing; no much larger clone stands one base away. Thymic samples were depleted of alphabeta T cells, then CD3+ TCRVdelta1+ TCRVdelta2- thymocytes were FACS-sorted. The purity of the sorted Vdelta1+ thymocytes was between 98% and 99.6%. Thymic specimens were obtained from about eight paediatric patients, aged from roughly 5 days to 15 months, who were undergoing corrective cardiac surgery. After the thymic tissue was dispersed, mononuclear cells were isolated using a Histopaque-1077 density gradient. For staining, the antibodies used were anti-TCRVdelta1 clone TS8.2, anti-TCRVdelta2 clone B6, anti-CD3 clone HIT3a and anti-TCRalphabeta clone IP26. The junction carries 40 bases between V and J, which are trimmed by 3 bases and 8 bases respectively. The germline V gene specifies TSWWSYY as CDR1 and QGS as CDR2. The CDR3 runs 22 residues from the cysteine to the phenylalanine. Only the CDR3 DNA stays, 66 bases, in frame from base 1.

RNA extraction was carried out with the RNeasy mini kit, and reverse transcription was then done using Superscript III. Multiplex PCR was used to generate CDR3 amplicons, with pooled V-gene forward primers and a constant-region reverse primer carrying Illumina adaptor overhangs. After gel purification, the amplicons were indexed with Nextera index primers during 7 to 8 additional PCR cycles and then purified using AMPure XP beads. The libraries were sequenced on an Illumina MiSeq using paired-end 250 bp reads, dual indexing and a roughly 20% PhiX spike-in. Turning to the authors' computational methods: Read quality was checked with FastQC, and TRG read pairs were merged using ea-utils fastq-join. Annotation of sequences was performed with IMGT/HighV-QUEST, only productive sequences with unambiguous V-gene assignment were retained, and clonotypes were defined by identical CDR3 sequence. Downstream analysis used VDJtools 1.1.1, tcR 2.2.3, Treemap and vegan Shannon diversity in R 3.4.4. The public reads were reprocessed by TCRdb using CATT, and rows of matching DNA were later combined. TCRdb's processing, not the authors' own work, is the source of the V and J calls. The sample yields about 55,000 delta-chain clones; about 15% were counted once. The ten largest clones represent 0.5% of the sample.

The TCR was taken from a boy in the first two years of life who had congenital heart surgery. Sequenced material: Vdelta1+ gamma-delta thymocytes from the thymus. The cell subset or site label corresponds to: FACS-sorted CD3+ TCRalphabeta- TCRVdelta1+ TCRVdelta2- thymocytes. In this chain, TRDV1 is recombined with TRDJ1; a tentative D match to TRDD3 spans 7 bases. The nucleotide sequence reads TGTGCTCTTGGGGAGCCTTCCCTACTGGGGCGATTGAAGAGGGCCCATACCATCAAACTCATCTTT. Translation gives CALGEPSLLGRLKRAHTIKLIF.